This TCR beta chain was identified during a study of blood T cell repertoires in COVID-19. Study overall: The samples span acute and convalescent COVID-19 from the United States, Italy and Spain.

The CDR3 is 14 residues long. The germline V gene encodes CDR1 SEHNR and CDR2 FQNEAQ (reference sequence). V lost 2 bases, J lost 2 bases, and 9 bases lay in between. Source study methods: Reference gene primer amplification in the assay estimated nucleated cell counts. The repertoire was sequenced with immunoSEQ multiplex PCR; TCRdb's copy has only in-frame clones and lacks some. The D gene and trimming were derived from the DNA, and the V and J assignments and clone size from that table. The sample lists more than 150,000 clones; approximately 87% were seen once. J is TRBJ2-5 and V is TRBV7-9; perhaps TRBD1 as D (5 bases). Sequences were obtained from peripheral blood. The receptor's source is a man aged 70-80 years with active or convalescent COVID-19. CDR3 DNA: TGTGCCAGCAGCTTAATGACAGTACAAGAGACCCAGTACTTC. Its translation: CASSLMTVQETQYF.